One sample yielded the 6 T cell receptor beta chains listed below, sequenced in a study of control samples from healthy donors and cancer patients. Only in-frame clones appear in the TCRdb table, and some are missing; sequencing was by immunoSEQ multiplex PCR. The repertoire has 120,000 to 150,000 clones, around 92% of them found once; the top ten carry roughly 3.1%. The source material was blood. These receptors all stem from a man aged 25-45 years in good health.

This chain joins TRBV3-1 (or the pseudogene TRBV3-2) and TRBJ1-4; D is possibly TRBD1 (5 bases). The CDR3 has 16 amino acids. CDR1 LGHDT and CDR2 YNNKEL come from the germline V gene (reference sequence). Trimming took off 4 bases at V and 3 bases at J, with 15 bases between the two ends. The CDR3 DNA reads as TGTGCCAGCAGCCCAAGTGCGACAGAAGCTAATGAAAAACTGTTTTTT. Its protein product is CASSPSATEANEKLFF.

This clone has a handful of counts. The chain links TRBV27 to TRBJ2-2; D ambiguous. The CDR3 is made up of 14 amino acids. V lost 5 bases and J lost 6, with 13 bases in between. Germline V gives CDR1 MNHEY, CDR2 SMNVEV (reference sequence). CDR3: CASSRLGHAGELFF. In DNA, the CDR3 is TGTGCCAGCAGTAGGTTGGGCCATGCCGGGGAGCTGTTTTTT.

The J gene is TRBJ1-6, the V gene TRBV6-5, with a weak D call TRBD1 (5 bases). Deletions cut 7 bases from V and 3 bases from J, with 10 bases between. This CDR3 has 14 amino acids. Germline CDR1 and CDR2: MNHEY and SVGAGI. The CDR3 loop reads CASTGTGYNSPLHF. CDR3 DNA: TGTGCCAGCACCGGTACAGGCTATAATTCACCCCTCCACTTT.

This chain connects TRBV6-5 to TRBJ1-5; the match to TRBD1 covers 7 bases. The CDR3 is 14 residues long. J was trimmed by 5 bases and V by 8 bases; bases with no gene match: 9. CDR1 and CDR2 (germline): MNHEY, SVGAGI. The CDR3 bases are TGTGCCAGCCACGGAGGGACAGCGGATCAGCCCCAGCATTTT. It specifies CASHGGTADQPQHF.

V usage is TRBV10-1 and J usage is TRBJ1-3; TRBD1 agrees at 9 bases. CDR1 is WNHNN and CDR2 is SYGVQD in the germline V gene (reference sequence). CDR3 length: 16 residues. J lost 11 bases, V lost 6 bases, and 17 bases had no gene match. The CDR3 loop reads CASSLRDREMESPIYF. DNA of the CDR3: TGCGCCAGCAGCCTCCGGGACAGGGAAATGGAGTCGCCCATATATTTT.

This chain connects TRBV27 to TRBJ1-2; 8 nucleotides agree with TRBD1. After removal of 1 base from V and 8 bases from J, the junction contained 9 bases not matched to a gene. Germline CDR1 is MNHEY and CDR2 is SMNVEV (reference sequence). This CDR3 has 15 amino acids. The CDR3 nucleotides are TGTGCCAGCAGTTTATGGCCGGGGACAGGATCCGGCTACACCTTC. It translates to CASSLWPGTGSGYTF.